These T cell receptor beta chains were read from a single sample in a study of metastatic and nonmetastatic thyroid tumors. TCRdb ran MiXCR on the PCR reads. There are approximately 20,000 clones in the sample; 34% occur only once, and 9% to 10% lies in the top ten. Input material: tumor tissue. Source of these receptors: a male donor with papillary thyroid cancer or a benign thyroid nodule (not recorded which). Some clones in this sample may be carry-over from other donors' samples. Both conserved end residues are part of each CDR3. Fields, in order: clone size, V gene, D gene, J gene, CDR3 protein, CDR3 DNA. D genes are given only for firm matches. Size values are once, few and many counts, or a class for expanded clones, and some rows have none.

-,TRBV5-1,-,TRBJ2-3,CASSLEQVTDTQYF,TGCGCCAGCAGCTTGGAACAGGTCACAGATACGCAGTATTTT
-,TRBV19,TRBD1,TRBJ1-2,CASSKGDRARNGYTF,TGCGCCAGTAGTAAGGGGGACAGGGCTAGAAATGGCTACACCTTC
-,TRBV6-4,-,TRBJ2-5,CASSESGEGQETQYF,TGTGCCAGCAGTGAATCGGGAGAGGGGCAAGAGACCCAGTACTTC
many,TRBV10-3,TRBD1,TRBJ1-2,CAISSTGGGYTF,TGTGCCATCAGCAGCACAGGGGGCGGCTACACCTTC
many,TRBV9,TRBD2,TRBJ2-5,CASSVNPGGSQETQYF,TGTGCCAGCAGCGTCAACCCGGGAGGCTCGCAGGAGACCCAGTACTTC
few,TRBV6-1,TRBD1,TRBJ2-7,CASRPMPDRGIEQYF,TGTGCCAGCAGACCCATGCCGGACAGGGGAATCGAGCAGTACTTC
few,TRBV28,TRBD2,TRBJ2-7,CASSLLAGVSYEQYF,TGTGCCAGCAGTTTACTAGCGGGGGTCTCCTACGAGCAGTACTTC
many,TRBV3-1,-,TRBJ1-1,CASSLNPAPEAFF,TGTGCCAGCAGCTTAAATCCGGCCCCTGAAGCTTTCTTT
many,TRBV2,TRBD2,TRBJ2-5,CASTGGGDQETQYF,TGTGCCAGCACCGGGGGGGGGGACCAAGAGACCCAGTACTTC
medium-sized,TRBV27,-,TRBJ1-1,CASISRQRGFTEAFF,TGTGCCAGCATCTCCCGACAGAGGGGATTCACTGAAGCTTTCTTT
medium-sized,TRBV5-1,TRBD2,TRBJ2-1,CASSWTSGSPSYNEQFF,TGCGCCAGCAGCTGGACTAGCGGGAGTCCCTCCTACAATGAGCAGTTCTTC
-,TRBV6-1,TRBD1,TRBJ1-2,CASSFRTGDGGYTF,TGTGCCAGCAGTTTCCGGACAGGGGACGGAGGCTACACCTTC
-,TRBV12-3/TRBV12-4,-,TRBJ1-2,CASSPGTYYGYTF,TGTGCCAGCAGTCCCGGGACATACTATGGCTACACCTTC
many,TRBV19,TRBD1,TRBJ2-4,CASSETGSGSKNIQYF,TGTGCCAGTAGCGAGACAGGGTCAGGAAGCAAAAACATTCAGTACTTC
many,TRBV10-2,TRBD1,TRBJ2-3,CASSESTGSTDTQYF,TGCGCCAGCAGTGAGTCGACAGGGTCCACAGATACGCAGTATTTT
-,TRBV5-4,-,TRBJ1-2,CASSLGGARVGYTF,TGTGCCAGCAGCCTCGGTGGGGCGCGTGTTGGCTACACCTTC
-,TRBV9,TRBD1,TRBJ1-2,CASSVAGGDYGYTF,TGTGCCAGCAGCGTAGCAGGGGGCGACTATGGCTACACCTTC
-,TRBV6-1,TRBD2,TRBJ2-6,CASSSGSRGSWSNVLTF,TGTGCCAGCTCTAGCGGGAGTCGAGGATCTTGGTCCAACGTCCTGACTTTC
-,TRBV20-1,-,TRBJ2-5,CSASDRQAKTQYF,TGCAGTGCTAGTGACCGACAGGCAAAGACCCAGTACTTC
-,TRBV11-3,-,TRBJ2-7,CASSLLGSEQYF,TGTGCCAGCAGCTTACTAGGGTCCGAGCAGTACTTC
many,TRBV6-5,-,TRBJ2-3,CASSYVVAVVTDTQYF,TGTGCCAGCAGTTACGTAGTAGCGGTCGTCACAGATACGCAGTATTTT
-,TRBV28,-,TRBJ2-1,CASILGLGGHNEQFF,TGTGCCAGCATACTGGGGTTAGGAGGCCACAATGAGCAGTTCTTC
-,TRBV5-1,-,TRBJ2-1,CASSLAPGVEDEQFF,TGCGCCAGCAGCTTGGCCCCAGGGGTAGAGGATGAGCAGTTCTTC
medium-sized,TRBV12-3/TRBV12-4,-,TRBJ1-2,CASSLSNYGYTF,TGTGCCAGCAGTCTATCCAACTATGGCTACACCTTC
once,TRBV20-1,-,TRBJ2-7,CSACYPTEQYF,TGCAGTGCTTGTTACCCAACCGAGCAGTACTTC
many,TRBV18,-,TRBJ1-6,CASSYDVNSPLHF,TGTGCCAGCTCATATGACGTTAATTCACCCCTCCACTTT
many,TRBV11-2,TRBD1,TRBJ1-4,CASSPWTGEDEKLFF,TGTGCCAGCAGCCCGTGGACAGGGGAGGATGAAAAACTGTTTTTT
-,TRBV20-1,-,TRBJ2-1,CSARERPGILWGNEHFF,TGCAGTGCTAGAGAGAGGCCCGGTATACTCTGGGGCAATGAGCATTTCTTC
-,TRBV13,-,TRBJ1-2,CASSMGNYGYTF,TGTGCCAGCAGCATGGGGAACTATGGCTACACCTTC
-,TRBV4-2,TRBD1,TRBJ2-7,CASSHPGDRAHEQYF,TGTGCCAGCAGCCACCCCGGTGACAGGGCCCACGAGCAGTACTTC
few,TRBV28,TRBD2,TRBJ2-7,CASSDLTSIYYERYF,TGCGCCAGCAGCGACTTGACTAGCATCTACTACGAGCGGTACTTC
few,TRBV24-1,-,TRBJ1-5,CATSDLSINQPQHF,TGTGCCACCAGTGATTTGTCAATCAATCAGCCCCAGCATTTT
few,TRBV28,-,TRBJ1-1,CASSLGGAPNTEAFF,TGTGCCAGCAGCTTAGGCGGGGCACCAAACACTGAAGCTTTCTTT
medium-sized,TRBV5-1,TRBD2,TRBJ2-1,CASSLGLARSYNEQFF,TGCGCCAGCAGCTTAGGACTAGCCCGCTCCTACAATGAGCAGTTCTTC
few,TRBV6-1,-,TRBJ1-5,CASILIQCDQPLHF,TGTGCCAGCATTTTAATACAGTGCGATCAGCCCCTGCATTTT
-,TRBV12-5,TRBD2,TRBJ2-1,CASGLVAGGPGEQFF,TGTGCTAGTGGTTTAGTAGCGGGGGGGCCGGGTGAGCAGTTCTTC
-,TRBV11-2,TRBD1,TRBJ2-7,CASSLVPPGQGGYEQYF,TGTGCCAGCAGCTTAGTACCGCCGGGACAGGGTGGGTACGAGCAGTACTTC
few,TRBV6-6,-,TRBJ2-7,CASSYSRLWDEQYF,TGTGCCAGCAGTTACTCCAGGTTGTGGGACGAGCAGTACTTC
-,TRBV20-1,-,TRBJ2-1,CISLRISYNEQFF,TGCATCTCGCTGAGGATCTCCTACAATGAGCAGTTCTTC
many,TRBV2,-,TRBJ2-5,CASRQWETQYF,TGTGCCAGCAGACAATGGGAGACCCAGTACTTC
-,TRBV5-1,TRBD1,TRBJ1-2,CASSTGQFIYGYTF,TGCGCCAGCAGCACGGGACAGTTTATCTATGGCTACACCTTC
many,TRBV6-2/TRBV6-3,TRBD1,TRBJ2-4,CASGSRTGENIQYF,TGTGCCAGCGGAAGTCGGACAGGGGAAAACATTCAGTACTTC
many,TRBV7-8,-,TRBJ2-3,CASSLFVFGGRDTQYF,TGTGCCAGCAGCTTATTTGTGTTCGGTGGGCGAGATACGCAGTATTTT
large,TRBV6-5,-,TRBJ1-2,CASSYGQGIDGYTF,TGTGCCAGCAGTTACGGGCAGGGGATAGATGGCTACACCTTC
-,TRBV6-5,-,TRBJ2-7,CASSYTLMGGATYEQEF,TGTGCCAGCAGTTACACGCTGATGGGAGGAGCGACCTACGAGCAGGAATTC
-,TRBV3-1,-,TRBJ1-5,CASSQGAGFHQPQHF,TGTGCCAGCAGCCAAGGGGCGGGGTTCCATCAGCCCCAGCATTTT
-,TRBV7-3,-,TRBJ2-3,CASSLERTQYF,TGTGCCAGCAGCTTAGAACGAACGCAGTATTTT
-,TRBV11-2,-,TRBJ2-2,CASSLSPGTGELFF,TGTGCCAGCAGCTTGAGTCCTGGGACCGGGGAGCTGTTTTTT
-,TRBV11-3,TRBD2,TRBJ2-1,CASSSPGELAGGPKEQFF,TGTGCCAGCAGCTCCCCCGGGGAACTAGCGGGAGGGCCAAAGGAGCAGTTCTTC